This T cell receptor (beta chain) was recovered during a study of cytomegalovirus exposure and HLA in healthy donors. Study conclusions and caveats: Later analysis revealed greater clonal expansion in HLA-associated TCR beta chains than in equally common others. In vitro work confirmed that three CMV-associated chains recognize CMV antigens. An analysis done earlier found most TCR beta V segments productive about 87% or about 30% of the time.

PCR was performed using 60 Vbeta and 13 Jbeta primers. TCRdb's copy holds only in-frame clones and misses some; the assay was immunoSEQ multiplex PCR. The profile shows about 43,000 clones, roughly 63% of them singletons. As for this clone: Antigen specificity is unknown.

Germline V gene data show CDR1 as SGHRS and CDR2 as YFSETQ. V was clipped by 7 bases and J by 3 bases, with 12 bases between them. The CDR3 has 13 residues. Sequencing was carried out using PBMCs. This rearrangement joins TRBV5-1 to TRBJ2-3, with D uncertain. This receptor was taken from a man in his sixties in good health and CMV-seropositive. The CDR3 sequence: CASSGVATDTQYF. In DNA, the CDR3 is TGCGCCAGCTCAGGTGTGGCGACAGATACGCAGTATTTT.